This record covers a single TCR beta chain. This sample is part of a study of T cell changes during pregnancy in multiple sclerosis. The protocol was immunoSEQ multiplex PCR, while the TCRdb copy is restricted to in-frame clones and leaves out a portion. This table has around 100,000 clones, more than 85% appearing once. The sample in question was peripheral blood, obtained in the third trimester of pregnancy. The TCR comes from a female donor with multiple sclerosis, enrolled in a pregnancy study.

In DNA form, the CDR3 reads TGTGCCAGCAGTTCTCTAGCTACGACCATATATTTT. Encoded protein: CASSSLATTIYF. This chain uses TRBV6-6 with TRBJ1-3; D is unresolved. The V and J ends lost 4 bases and 10 bases respectively, with 11 bases between them. Germline V gene sequence: CDR1 MNHNY, CDR2 SVGAGI (reference sequence). The CDR3 runs 12 residues.